This is a list of T cell receptor beta chains from one sample in a study of T cells in Graves' hyperthyroidism and ophthalmopathy. TCRdb passed the multiplex PCR reads through MiXCR, listing each CDR3 protein once. Altogether about 640,000 distinct CDR3 sequences are present, about 20% being singletons, with the ten largest covering around a third. The sample consisted of blood. These receptor sequences come from a young man with Graves' ophthalmopathy. Each CDR3 is given with its conserved first and last residue. Fields, in order: J gene, V gene, CDR3 length, D gene, clone size, CDR3 protein, CDR3 DNA. D genes are given only for firm matches. Rows give clone size only sometimes, using once, few, many, or a class for an expanded clone.

TRBJ1-5	TRBV19	15	.	few	CASSPSGVGNQPQHF	TGTGCCAGTAGTCCCTCGGGGGTTGGCAATCAGCCCCAGCATTTT
TRBJ2-2	TRBV12-3/TRBV12-4	15	.	.	CASSLRTGRTGELFF	TGTGCCAGCAGTTTGCGAACAGGGAGAACCGGGGAGCTGTTTTTT
TRBJ2-2	TRBV4-1	16	.	.	CASSPLQGGNTGELFF	TGCGCCAGCAGCCCTCTTCAGGGGGGGAACACCGGGGAGCTGTTTTTT
TRBJ2-1	TRBV27	13	.	.	CASTDKGRNEQFF	TGTGCCAGCACCGACAAGGGGAGGAATGAGCAGTTCTTC
TRBJ2-5	TRBV30	14	TRBD1	few	CAWRATGVQETQYF	TGTGCCTGGAGGGCTACAGGGGTCCAAGAGACCCAGTACTTC
TRBJ2-5	TRBV2	20	TRBD2	.	CARLSLSPAAQTSGPWSWYF	TGTGCCAGACTCAGCCTGAGCCCAGCAGCCCAGACTAGCGGTCCCTGGTCTTGGTACTTC
TRBJ2-1	TRBV5-1	13	TRBD2	many	CASSVAGVNEQFF	TGCGCCAGCAGTGTAGCGGGAGTAAATGAGCAGTTCTTC
TRBJ2-7	TRBV6-5	16	TRBD1	many	CASSYSTGTGPYEQYF	TGTGCCAGCAGTTACTCGACCGGGACAGGGCCCTACGAGCAGTACTTC
TRBJ2-3	TRBV4-1	13	TRBD2	few	CASSHLAADTQYF	TGCGCCAGCAGCCACCTAGCGGCAGATACGCAGTATTTT
TRBJ1-1	TRBV6-1	17	.	few	CASHSPGVKTLSTEAFF	TGTGCCAGTCATTCCCCCGGGGTAAAGACTCTGAGCACTGAAGCTTTCTTT
TRBJ1-1	TRBV4-1	15	.	many	CASSQVSGLGTEAFF	TGCGCCAGCAGCCAAGTTAGCGGGCTTGGCACTGAAGCTTTCTTT
TRBJ2-7	TRBV6-2/TRBV6-3	16	.	.	CASSYFATEFSYEQYF	TGTGCCAGCAGTTACTTTGCGACTGAGTTTTCCTACGAGCAGTACTTC
TRBJ1-1	TRBV4-1	16	.	.	CASSQDAPGAGTEAFF	TGCGCCAGCAGCCAAGACGCCCCAGGGGCAGGTACTGAAGCTTTCTTT
TRBJ2-7	TRBV5-1	13	.	many	CASSPDTTYEQYF	TGCGCCAGCAGCCCGGACACGACCTACGAGCAGTACTTC
TRBJ1-1	TRBV30	13	.	.	CAWSIWLNTEAFF	TGTGCCTGGAGTATATGGCTGAACACTGAAGCTTTCTTT
TRBJ1-6	TRBV5-1	15	.	few	CASSFGGAVNSPLHF	TGCGCCAGCAGCTTCGGCGGGGCGGTAAATTCACCCCTCCACTTT
TRBJ1-2	TRBV6-2/TRBV6-3	12	TRBD1	.	CASRTGGYGYTF	TGTGCCAGCAGGACAGGGGGATATGGCTACACCTTC
TRBJ1-5	TRBV5-1	18	TRBD1	.	CASSLRDSQIHSNQPQHF	TGCGCCAGCAGCTTGCGGGACAGCCAAATCCATAGCAATCAGCCCCAGCATTTT
TRBJ1-2	TRBV12-3/TRBV12-4	14	TRBD1	few	CASSTGQGLDGYTF	TGTGCCAGCAGCACTGGACAGGGACTGGATGGCTACACCTTC
TRBJ1-1	TRBV7-9	15	.	many	CASSNQGLSNTEAFF	TGTGCCAGCAGTAATCAGGGGCTGTCGAACACTGAAGCTTTCTTT
TRBJ2-1	TRBV4-3	16	TRBD2	.	CASSQSGASSYNEQFF	TGCGCCAGCAGCCAAAGCGGGGCAAGCTCCTACAATGAGCAGTTCTTC
TRBJ2-7	TRBV27	14	.	.	CASSSTAPSYEQYF	TGTGCCAGCAGTTCGACAGCCCCCTCCTACGAGCAGTACTTC
TRBJ2-1	TRBV5-1	14	.	.	CGSSGASSYNEQFF	TGCGGCAGCTCCGGGGCTAGCTCCTACAATGAGCAGTTCTTC
TRBJ2-7	TRBV13	14	TRBD2	few	CASSLLAGGDEQYF	TGTGCCAGCAGCTTACTAGCGGGAGGGGACGAGCAGTACTTC
TRBJ1-5	TRBV20-1	12	.	many	CSASWQNQPQHF	TGCAGTGCTAGTTGGCAGAATCAGCCCCAGCATTTT
TRBJ1-5	TRBV6-1	14	.	.	CASSVRAGNQPQHF	TGTGCCAGCAGCGTCCGGGCGGGAAATCAGCCCCAGCATTTT
TRBJ1-2	TRBV18	13	.	many	CASSLPSSYGYTF	TGTGCCAGCTCACTCCCGTCCTCCTATGGCTACACCTTC
TRBJ2-4	TRBV15	16	TRBD2	.	CATSRDRAGGENIQYF	TGTGCCACCAGCAGAGATCGAGCGGGGGGGGAAAACATTCAGTACTTC
TRBJ2-1	TRBV14	15	.	.	CASSARDGAYNEQFF	TGTGCCAGCAGCGCACGGGACGGCGCCTACAATGAGCAGTTCTTC
TRBJ2-1	TRBV5-1	15	.	.	CASSTSGTSYNEQFF	TGCGCCAGCAGCACCTCCGGGACCTCCTACAATGAGCAGTTCTTC
TRBJ2-3	TRBV2	12	.	.	CASTYFTDTQYF	TGTGCCAGCACTTACTTTACAGATACGCAGTATTTT
TRBJ1-1	TRBV11-2	16	.	.	CASSLAWTRGSTEAFF	TGTGCCAGCAGCCTAGCCTGGACAAGGGGGAGCACTGAAGCTTTCTTT
TRBJ1-5	TRBV25-1	16	.	few	CASTRGGKNGRQPQHF	TGTGCCAGCACCCGGGGAGGGAAGAATGGGCGGCAGCCCCAGCATTTT
TRBJ2-3	TRBV28	16	TRBD2	many	CASSLGLAGGGGTQYF	TGTGCCAGCAGTCTCGGACTAGCGGGAGGAGGGGGGACGCAGTATTTT
TRBJ2-1	TRBV7-3	21	TRBD2	few	CASSLRSSGRALISSYNEQFF	TGTGCCAGCAGCTTAAGGTCTAGCGGGAGGGCCTTAATAAGCTCCTACAATGAGCAGTTCTTC
TRBJ1-3	TRBV6-8	17	.	.	CASSYSTGAHSGNTIYF	TGTGCCAGCAGTTACTCGACAGGCGCTCACTCTGGAAACACCATATATTTT
TRBJ1-1	TRBV29-1	15	.	.	CSVASGRVINTEAFF	TGCAGCGTTGCCAGCGGCCGGGTGATTAACACTGAAGCTTTCTTT
TRBJ2-3	TRBV7-3	15	.	few	CASSSIDSPTDTQYF	TGTGCCAGCAGCTCTATCGACAGCCCCACAGATACGCAGTATTTT
TRBJ2-3	TRBV27	16	.	.	CASSLVRVFGTDTQYF	TGTGCCAGCAGTTTAGTCAGGGTATTCGGCACAGATACGCAGTATTTT
TRBJ2-5	TRBV6-2/TRBV6-3	15	TRBD2	many	CASRPLQAGGETQYF	TGTGCCAGCAGACCTCTCCAGGCGGGAGGGGAGACCCAGTACTTC
TRBJ1-2	TRBV10-3	13	.	many	CAISEGQPYGYTF	TGTGCCATCAGTGAGGGGCAGCCTTATGGCTACACCTTC
TRBJ2-2	TRBV6-1	13	.	few	CASSPEVSGELFF	TGTGCCAGCAGTCCCGAGGTGTCCGGGGAGCTGTTTTTT
TRBJ1-4	TRBV12-3/TRBV12-4	11	.	few	CASSKLGQLFF	TGTGCCAGCAGTAAACTGGGACAACTGTTTTTT
TRBJ2-1	TRBV14	14	.	many	CASQGGSSYNEQFF	TGTGCCAGTCAAGGGGGAAGCTCCTACAATGAGCAGTTCTTC
TRBJ1-4	TRBV7-9	16	TRBD1	few	CASSVGQGASNEKLFF	TGTGCCAGCAGCGTCGGACAGGGGGCATCTAATGAAAAACTGTTTTTT
TRBJ2-5	TRBV27	15	.	few	CASSWRGRVEETQYF	TGTGCCAGCAGTTGGCGTGGAAGAGTCGAAGAGACCCAGTACTTC